Below are 28 T cell receptor beta chains sequenced from a single sample in a study of blood T cell repertoires in COVID-19. Profiling relied on immunoSEQ multiplex PCR, and the TCRdb table lists in-frame clones only, not all of them. Of fewer than 60,000 clones in the sample, approximately 84% were seen once. The sample consisted of peripheral blood. These receptors were obtained from a man in his fifties or sixties with acute or convalescent COVID-19.

The V and J genes are TRBV11-2 and TRBJ2-1, with D perhaps matching TRBD2 (6 bases). There are 14 residues in the CDR3. Germline CDR1 SGHAT, CDR2 FQNNGV. The germline V and J ends were trimmed by 8 bases and 7 bases, with 18 bases remaining between them. CDR3 region: CASGTWRAANEQFF. DNA of the CDR3: TGTGCCAGCGGCACCTGGAGGGCCGCAAATGAGCAGTTCTTC. The full variable domain, completed using reference TRBV11-2 and TRBJ2-1, is EAGVAQSPRYKIIEKRQSVAFWCNPISGHATLYWYQQILGQGPKLLIQFQNNGVVDDSQLPKDRFSAERLKGVDSTLKIQPAKLEDSAVYLCASGTWRAANEQFFGPGTRLTVL.

The chain employs TRBV19 and TRBJ1-5; D unclear. V was clipped by 9 bases and J by 7 bases, with 16 bases between them. CDR3 length equals 13 residues. The germline V gene has CDR1 LNHDA and CDR2 SQIVND (reference sequence). The CDR3 DNA reads as TGTGCCAGCAGCTGGGAGGGTTTGCAGCCCCAGCATTTT. Its translation is CASSWEGLQPQHF.

The count of this clone is one. The CDR3 region is CASSLLAGGLYNEQFF. CDR3 DNA: TGTGCCAGCTCACTTCTAGCGGGGGGACTATACAATGAGCAGTTCTTC. V gene TRBV18 combines with J gene TRBJ2-1; 11 bases fit TRBD2. CDR1 KGHSH and CDR2 LQKENI come from the germline V gene. CDR3 length equals 16 residues. Trimming took 4 bases from V and 4 from J; bases not matched to a gene: 6.

The V and J genes are TRBV4-1 and TRBJ2-3; D is possibly TRBD1 (6 bases). CDR1 and CDR2 (germline): MGHRA, YSYEKL. This CDR3 spans 15 amino acids. Between the trimmed V and J ends, which lost 4 bases and 0 bases, there was a span of 11 bases. The CDR3 loop is CASSPQGISTDTQYF. The CDR3 coding sequence is TGCGCCAGCAGCCCACAGGGAATAAGCACAGATACGCAGTATTTT.

A single count supports this clone. This rearrangement joins TRBV12-5 to TRBJ2-1, with D possibly TRBD1 on 6 matching bases. The CDR3 loop spans 12 amino acids. CDR1 LGHNT and CDR2 FRNRAP come from the germline V gene. The CDR3 DNA reads TGTGCCTCGGGCAGGGGTTACAATGAGCAGTTCTTC. It yields the protein CASGRGYNEQFF.

This rearrangement joins TRBV6-5 to TRBJ1-4, with a tentative D call TRBD1 (5 bases). The CDR3 contains 15 residues. Germline CDR1 is MNHEY and CDR2 is SVGAGI. V dropped 6 bases and J dropped 3 bases, with 14 bases sitting between them. CDR3 bases: TGTGCCAGCAGGACTTCAGGGAATTCTAATGAAAAACTGTTTTTT. Its protein product is CASRTSGNSNEKLFF.

This chain connects TRBV29-1 to TRBJ2-5; 7 bases are a match to TRBD1. J was trimmed by 2 bases and V by 7 bases; bases with no gene match: 4. Looked up from germline, CDR1 is SQVTM and CDR2 is ANQGSEA. CDR3 length: 12 residues. CDR3 bases: TGCAGCGGGGGACAGTCGCAAGAGACCCAGTACTTC. Translating it yields CSGGQSQETQYF.

The chain employs TRBV6-5 and TRBJ2-1; possible D gene TRBD2, 5 bases. The CDR3 spans 15 residues. Trimming cost V 4 bases and J 0 bases, with 10 bases left between them. Germline values: CDR1 MNHEY, CDR2 SVGAGI. CDR3 sequence (DNA): TGTGCCAGCAGTTTAGAGGGTGGCTCCTACAATGAGCAGTTCTTC. As protein: CASSLEGGSYNEQFF.

The V call is TRBV10-2, the J call TRBJ2-2; 8 bases fit TRBD2. V lost 5 bases to trimming and J lost 6 bases; unmatched junction nucleotides: 5. Per germline, CDR1 WSHSY and CDR2 SAAADI. CDR3 length: 14 amino acids. The CDR3 region has the DNA TGCGCCAGCAGTAAGACCGGGGGGGCCGGGGAGCTGTTTTTT. It specifies CASSKTGGAGELFF.

This clone has only a few counts. The chain employs TRBV19 and TRBJ1-6; D remains unclear. This CDR3 comprises 13 residues. V shed 1 base and J shed 8 bases, with 6 bases lying between them. Germline V lookup: CDR1 LNHDA, CDR2 SQIVND (reference sequence). Here the CDR3 DNA reads TGTGCCAGTAGTATAGGTGGCCATTCACCCCTCCACTTT. It translates to CASSIGGHSPLHF. The whole variable domain, remainder taken from reference TRBV19 and TRBJ1-6, is DGGITQSPKYLFRKEGQNVTLSCEQNLNHDAMYWYRQDPGQGLRLIYYSQIVNDFQKGDIAEGYSVSREKKESFPLTVTSAQKNPTAFYLCASSIGGHSPLHFGNGTRLTVT.

CDR3 amino acids: CASSRTGSADTQYF. CDR3 DNA sequence: TGTGCCAGCAGTCGTACAGGGTCGGCAGATACGCAGTATTTT. The V gene is TRBV7-9, the J gene TRBJ2-3, with D possibly being TRBD1 (6 bases). The CDR3 is made up of 14 amino acids. Germline CDR1 and CDR2: SEHNR and FQNEAQ (reference sequence). V was cut by 6 bases and J by 4 bases, with 14 bases left in between.

This chain links TRBV6-5 with TRBJ1-6; perhaps TRBD1 as D (6 bases). Trimming stripped 4 bases from V and 10 bases from J, with 11 bases between. This CDR3 is 13 amino acids long. The germline CDR1 and CDR2 sequences are MNHEY and SVGAGI. The chain's CDR3 is CASSSTGKSPLHF. As DNA, the CDR3 is TGTGCCAGCAGTTCTACAGGGAAATCACCCCTCCACTTT.

The J gene is TRBJ2-1, the V gene TRBV5-1, with TRBD2 identical over 7 bases. V gave up 2 bases and J gave up 8 bases; unmatched junction bases: 7. The CDR3 is made up of 14 amino acids. The germline V gene encodes CDR1 SGHRS and CDR2 YFSETQ. CDR3 DNA: TGCGCCAGCAGCTTCGCACACGCGGGGGATGAGCAGTTCTTC. Its translation is CASSFAHAGDEQFF.

This sequence joins TRBV18 and TRBJ1-2; TRBD1 matches at 7 bases. Looked up from germline, CDR1 is KGHSH and CDR2 is LQKENI. The length of the CDR3 is 15 residues. The junction had 5 bases not matched to a gene; V was cut back by 4 bases and J by 0 bases. The CDR3 sequence is CASSLGQVSNYGYTF. The CDR3 DNA is TGTGCCAGCTCACTCGGACAGGTTTCTAACTATGGCTACACCTTC.

The chain employs TRBV7-3 and TRBJ1-1; D remains ambiguous. Germline loops: CDR1 SGHTA, CDR2 FQGTGA. The CDR3 is 13 amino acids. The V and J ends lost 2 bases and 2 bases respectively, with 6 bases between them. In nucleotides, the CDR3 is TGTGCCAGCAGCTTAGATAGAAACACTGAAGCTTTCTTT. It yields the protein CASSLDRNTEAFF. The full variable domain, rest sourced from reference TRBV7-3 and TRBJ1-1, is GAGVSQTPSNKVTEKGKYVELRCDPISGHTALYWYRQSLGQGPEFLIYFQGTGAADDSGLPNDRFFAVRPEGSVSTLKIQRTERGDSAVYLCASSLDRNTEAFFGQGTRLTVV.

This chain connects TRBV29-1 to TRBJ2-7, with D possibly matching TRBD1 (7 bases). The V gene lost 7 bases and the J gene lost 4 bases, with 14 bases spanning the gap. CDR1 and CDR2 (germline): SQVTM, ANQGSEA. The CDR3 contains 12 residues. This chain's CDR3 is CSAQQGRYEQYF. CDR3 DNA: TGCAGCGCACAACAGGGGAGGTACGAGCAGTACTTC.

V gene TRBV5-1 combines with J gene TRBJ2-3, with 8 bases lining up with TRBD2. The germline gives CDR1 SGHRS, CDR2 YFSETQ. The CDR3 runs to 15 residues. V lost 0 bases and J lost 3; bases outside the gene matches: 3. The CDR3 region has the DNA TGCGCCAGCAGCTTGGGGGCGGGGGGAACAGATACGCAGTATTTT. Protein product: CASSLGAGGTDTQYF.

The chain carries TRBV12-3 or TRBV12-4 and TRBJ2-5; possible D gene TRBD2, 5 bases. The CDR3 runs to 13 residues. Deletions cut 6 bases from V and 3 bases from J, with 11 bases between. CDR3 DNA: TGTGCCAGCAGCCCCACTAGAAAAGAGACCCAGTACTTC. This encodes CASSPTRKETQYF.

V gene TRBV19 combines with J gene TRBJ1-1; TRBD1 matches at 9 bases. The germline V gene encodes CDR1 LNHDA and CDR2 SQIVND (reference sequence). Losses at the gene ends were 10 bases for V and 7 bases for J; bases not matched to a gene: 10. This CDR3 contains 13 residues. The CDR3 here is CATTTGGNVEAFF. The CDR3 DNA sequence: TGTGCCACCACCACAGGGGGCAACGTTGAAGCTTTCTTT.

V usage is TRBV5-1 and J usage is TRBJ2-1; D might be TRBD1 (6 bases). This CDR3 contains 14 residues. Germline V gene data show CDR1 as SGHRS and CDR2 as YFSETQ. The germline V and J ends were trimmed by 0 bases and 7 bases, with 11 bases remaining between them. The CDR3 coding sequence is TGCGCCAGCAGCTTGGAGGGGGAAGAAAATGAGCAGTTCTTC. Its translation is CASSLEGEENEQFF.

The chain carries TRBV5-1 and TRBJ2-7; the D is unclear. Germline CDR1 is SGHRS and CDR2 is YFSETQ. The CDR3 contains 13 residues. The V end lost 2 bases, the J end lost 1 base, and 7 bases lay between the germline ends. The CDR3 DNA follows: TGCGCCAGCAGCTTTGAGGTATCCTACGAGCAGTACTTC. Residues: CASSFEVSYEQYF.

The chain recombines TRBV5-4 with TRBJ1-5; the match to TRBD1 covers 7 bases. The CDR3 is made up of 16 amino acids. Trimming cost V 4 bases and J 5 bases; bases outside gene matches: 12. Germline CDR1 reads SGHNT; CDR2 reads YYREEE (reference sequence). CDR3 nucleotides: TGTGCCAGCAGCCTTGGAGGGGGTCAGGGGGATCAGCCCCAGCATTTT. Its protein product is CASSLGGGQGDQPQHF.

The chain has TRBV5-1 and TRBJ2-7; D gene ambiguous. CDR3 size: 12 residues. The germline V gene encodes CDR1 SGHRS and CDR2 YFSETQ. Trimming shortened V by 0 bases and J by 5 bases, and 6 bases separated the two germline ends. The CDR3 region has the DNA TGCGCCAGCAGCTTGGGCAGAAACGAGCAGTACTTC. Translated, it gives CASSLGRNEQYF.

The table lists this clone with a count of one. The chain has TRBV21-1 and TRBJ2-2; the table's D call, TRBD1, was not checked against the DNA. TRBV21-1 has pseudogene status. The CDR3 consists of 14 residues. CDR3 DNA: TGTGCCAGCAGCCCGACAGCGAACACCGGGGAGCTGTTTTTT. It is translated as CASSPTANTGELFF.

The J gene is TRBJ1-2, the V gene TRBV5-1; D is unclear. CDR1 and CDR2 from the germline V gene are SGHRS and YFSETQ. Trimming pared 4 bases from V and 7 bases from J, leaving 14 bases between. This CDR3 spans 13 amino acids. The CDR3 loop is CASSPQPVGGYTF. In DNA, the CDR3 is TGCGCCAGCAGCCCACAGCCCGTCGGTGGCTACACCTTC.

The V and J genes are TRBV7-3 and TRBJ2-2; 8 nucleotides match TRBD1. V gave up 3 bases and J gave up 1 base; unmatched junction bases: 1. The CDR3 length is 15 residues. The germline CDR1 and CDR2 sequences are SGHTA and FQGTGA. DNA for the CDR3: TGTGCCAGCAGCTTTGGGACAGGGAACACCGGGGAGCTGTTTTTT. This codes for CASSFGTGNTGELFF.

This rearrangement joins TRBV6-5 to TRBJ2-7; TRBD2 aligns across 8 bases. Unmatched junction bases numbered 9, after V lost 8 bases and J lost 6 bases. Germline V gene sequence: CDR1 MNHEY, CDR2 SVGAGI. The CDR3 loop spans 13 amino acids. In DNA, the CDR3 is TGTGCCAGCTCGAAACCGGGAGGGATCGAGCAGTACTTC. Its translation is CASSKPGGIEQYF.

CDR3 sequence reads: CASSLYTGGVRETQYF. CDR3 bases: TGTGCCAGCAGCCTATACACAGGAGGGGTAAGAGAGACCCAGTACTTC. The chain combines TRBV14 with TRBJ2-5, with TRBD2 as a possible D gene (6 bases). CDR1 SGHDN and CDR2 FVKESK come from the germline V gene. This CDR3 spans 16 amino acids. V was cut by 4 bases and J by 4 bases, with 19 bases left in between.